This passage covers 22 T cell receptor beta chains from one sample sequenced in a study of blood T cell repertoires in COVID-19. Using immunoSEQ multiplex PCR, the repertoire was profiled, and TCRdb retains in-frame clones only, with some absent. The table records approximately 120,000 clones, roughly 86% of them present only once. The sample consisted of peripheral blood. These receptors came from a human donor in a cohort sampled during active COVID-19.

The chain carries TRBV5-1 and TRBJ2-7, with a weak D call TRBD1 (6 bases). This CDR3 spans 13 amino acids. With 0 bases removed from V and 3 bases from J, the gap between germline ends came to 7 bases. In germline, CDR1 is SGHRS, CDR2 YFSETQ. CDR3 DNA sequence: TGCGCCAGCAGCTTGGTACAGGGCTACGAGCAGTACTTC. Encoded protein: CASSLVQGYEQYF.

This clone has just a few counts. V is TRBV3-1 (or the pseudogene TRBV3-2) and J is TRBJ1-6, with D uncertain. Germline CDR1 and CDR2: LGHDT and YNNKEL (reference sequence). The V and J ends lost 0 bases and 0 bases respectively, with 15 bases between them. The CDR3 runs to 19 residues. CDR3 sequence: CASSQDLVRSNSYNSPLHF. Written as DNA, the CDR3 is TGTGCCAGCAGCCAAGATTTGGTCAGGTCAAACTCCTATAATTCACCCCTCCACTTT.

This clone was seen a handful of times. The chain uses TRBV7-9 and TRBJ1-3; a possible D gene is TRBD1 (5 bases). V was shortened by 5 bases and J by 3 bases, with 14 bases between the two germline ends. Germline-derived CDR1 and CDR2 are SEHNR and FQNEAQ (reference sequence). CDR3 length: 15 residues. The CDR3 DNA reads TGTGCCAGCAGCCATTGGGGGGGACTTGGAAACACCATATATTTT. Translating it yields CASSHWGGLGNTIYF.

DNA for the CDR3: TGTGCCAGCAGCTTTCGGGGGAGAGGGTACAATGAGCAGTTCTTC. This translates into CASSFRGRGYNEQFF. The chain has TRBV5-8 and TRBJ2-1; weak D call: TRBD2 (6 bases). V dropped 2 bases and J dropped 4 bases, with 13 bases sitting between them. Germline CDR1 is SGHTS and CDR2 is YDEGEE. CDR3 length: 15 residues. Drawing the rest from reference TRBV5-8 and TRBJ2-1, the complete variable domain is EAGVTQSPTHLIKTRGQQATLRCSPISGHTSVYWYQQALGLGLQFLLWYDEGEERNRGNFPPRFSGRQFPNYSSELNVNALELEDSALYLCASSFRGRGYNEQFFGPGTRLTVL.

The sample holds a few counts of this clone. The gene calls are TRBV2 and TRBJ1-2; 7 bases agree with TRBD1. CDR1 and CDR2 (germline): SNHLY, FYNNEI. Trimming at V came to 7 bases and at J to 8 bases, leaving 10 bases not matched to a gene. There are 13 residues in the CDR3. The CDR3 reads CASKDRVGQGYTF. CDR3 sequence (DNA): TGTGCCAGCAAAGACAGGGTTGGACAAGGCTACACCTTC.

The count of this clone is one. The chain has TRBV5-1 and TRBJ2-1, with D possibly TRBD2 on 6 matching bases. V lost 1 base, J lost 0 bases, and 17 bases lay in between. This CDR3 is built from 18 residues. Germline-derived CDR1 and CDR2 are SGHRS and YFSETQ. The CDR3 sequence is CASSLKKTGTFSYNEQFF. The CDR3, as DNA: TGCGCCAGCAGCTTGAAGAAAACGGGGACTTTCTCCTACAATGAGCAGTTCTTC.

This chain joins TRBV7-9 and TRBJ1-4, with D tentatively TRBD1 (6 bases). CDR1 SEHNR and CDR2 FQNEAQ come from the germline V gene (reference sequence). CDR3 size: 14 residues. Trimming took off 6 bases at V and 2 bases at J, with 10 bases between the two ends. The CDR3 nucleotides are TGTGCCAGCAGACTACAGGGCACTAATGAAAAACTGTTTTTT. Translated: CASRLQGTNEKLFF.

The chain carries TRBV9 and TRBJ2-7; 8 nucleotides match TRBD2. Germline V lookup: CDR1 SGDLS, CDR2 YYNGEE. This CDR3 spans 15 amino acids. Unmatched junction bases numbered 7, after V lost 1 base and J lost 4 bases. CDR3 coding DNA: TGTGCCAGCAGCGTATCTCTTACGGGAGGGTACGAGCAGTACTTC. Translating it yields CASSVSLTGGYEQYF.

The chain couples TRBV28 to TRBJ1-3, with 8 bases that match TRBD1. The CDR3 sequence is 17 residues long. With 5 bases clipped from V and 1 base from J, the junction kept 10 bases outside the gene matches. Looked up from germline, CDR1 is MDHEN and CDR2 is SYDVKM. This CDR3 reads CASSAGQGPASGNTIYF. The CDR3 DNA reads as TGTGCCAGCAGTGCCGGACAGGGCCCTGCGTCTGGAAACACCATATATTTT.

In the case of this clone: At one end the junction does not follow the germline gene, possibly because of a read error. V is TRBV19 and J is TRBJ1-5; D might be TRBD1 (6 bases). From germline, CDR1 is LNHDA and CDR2 SQIVND (reference sequence). CDR3 length: 15 residues. The CDR3 sequence is CASSINQDSIQPQHF. CDR3 sequence (DNA): TGTGCCAGTAGTATAAACCAGGACAGCATTCAGCCCCAGCATTTT.

This clone was seen ten or more times. The chain is built from TRBV3-1 (or the pseudogene TRBV3-2) and TRBJ1-3; TRBD1 is a possible D gene (5 bases). The CDR3 is 16 residues long. Germline CDR1 LGHDT, CDR2 YNNKEL (reference sequence). V lost 1 base and J lost 0, with 10 bases in between. The CDR3 reads CASSQGEDISGNTIYF. As DNA, the CDR3 is TGTGCCAGCAGCCAAGGGGAGGACATCTCTGGAAACACCATATATTTT.

The chain has TRBV5-4 and TRBJ2-3; tentatively, D is TRBD2 (5 bases). The germline gives CDR1 SGHNT, CDR2 YYREEE (reference sequence). V was shortened by 4 bases and J by 0 bases, with 12 bases between the two germline ends. The length of the CDR3 is 15 residues. CDR3 coding DNA: TGTGCCAGCAGCCCCCGAGGCGGGAGCACAGATACGCAGTATTTT. This gives the protein CASSPRGGSTDTQYF.

The chain combines TRBV6-1 with TRBJ2-1; D ambiguous. V gave up 9 bases and J gave up 0 bases, with 15 bases separating them. The CDR3 sequence is 15 residues long. Looked up from germline, CDR1 is MNHNS and CDR2 is SASEGT. CDR3 bases: TGTGCCAGTAACCCCCAGGCAGGCTCCTACAATGAGCAGTTCTTC. It yields the protein CASNPQAGSYNEQFF.

The V call is TRBV3-1 (or the pseudogene TRBV3-2), the J call TRBJ2-1, with 7 nucleotides matching TRBD2. J gave up 9 bases and V 4 bases, and 9 bases lay outside the gene matches. The germline gives CDR1 LGHDT, CDR2 YNNKEL (reference sequence). CDR3 length equals 14 residues. CDR3 coding DNA: TGTGCCAGCAGCCGGGCCGCGGGAGCCGGTGAGCAGTTCTTC. It translates to CASSRAAGAGEQFF.

The rearrangement joins TRBV4-3 to TRBJ2-7, with 12 bases that match TRBD2. CDR1 is LGHNA and CDR2 is YSLEER in the germline V gene. There are 18 residues in the CDR3. J was trimmed by 4 bases and V by 4 bases; bases with no gene match: 14. This CDR3 is CASSPQPSLAGGGYEQYF. The CDR3 DNA is TGCGCCAGCAGCCCGCAACCTTCCCTAGCGGGAGGGGGGTACGAGCAGTACTTC.

V usage is TRBV19 and J usage is TRBJ2-1; 10 nucleotides agree with TRBD2. The germline V gene has CDR1 LNHDA and CDR2 SQIVND (reference sequence). Trimming removed 5 bases from V and 3 bases from J; junction bases left unmatched: 4. The CDR3 runs 15 residues. DNA for the CDR3: TGTGCCAGTAGTGCTGGGACTAGCGTCTACAATGAGCAGTTCTTC. Translated, it gives CASSAGTSVYNEQFF.

The chain uses TRBV5-1 and TRBJ2-5, with a weak D call TRBD1 (6 bases). The CDR3 has 18 residues. With 4 bases removed from V and 0 bases from J, the gap between germline ends came to 22 bases. Germline CDR1 SGHRS, CDR2 YFSETQ. CDR3 sequence: CASSLRPRGLGNQETQYF. The CDR3 nucleotides are TGCGCCAGCAGCCTTCGCCCCAGGGGATTGGGGAACCAAGAGACCCAGTACTTC.

V usage is TRBV5-6 and J usage is TRBJ2-1; no clear D. Germline-derived CDR1 and CDR2 are SGHDT and YYEEEE. V shed 4 bases and J shed 6 bases, with 17 bases lying between them. CDR3 length: 15 amino acids. In DNA form, the CDR3 reads TGTGCCAGCAGCCCATCAGGCAGCCGAACCAATGAGCAGTTCTTC. As protein: CASSPSGSRTNEQFF.

V is TRBV29-1 and J is TRBJ2-5; TRBD2 is a possible D gene (5 bases). The V and J ends lost 0 bases and 2 bases respectively, with 19 bases between them. Germline CDR1 reads SQVTM; CDR2 reads ANQGSEA. CDR3 length equals 17 residues. The CDR3 here is CSVEDLYLSWTQETQYF. CDR3 sequence (DNA): TGCAGCGTTGAAGATCTCTATTTGTCATGGACTCAAGAGACCCAGTACTTC.

The sample holds a few counts of this clone. Different DNA sequences within this sample yield the same CDR3. In nucleotides, the CDR3 is TGTGCCAGCAGCTTAGCCGGGAGCTCCTACAATGAGCAGTTCTTC. It translates to CASSLAGSSYNEQFF. The gene calls are TRBV7-2 and TRBJ2-1; weak D call: TRBD2 (6 bases). This CDR3 has 15 residues. The germline V gene encodes CDR1 SGHTA and CDR2 FQGNSA. Trimming cost V 0 bases and J 0 bases, with 6 bases left between them. Full variable domain (missing parts from reference TRBV7-2 and TRBJ2-1): GAGVSQSPSNKVTEKGKDVELRCDPISGHTALYWYRQSLGQGLEFLIYFQGNSAPDKSGLPSDRFSAERTGGSVSTLTIQRTQQEDSAVYLCASSLAGSSYNEQFFGPGTRLTVL.

The chain combines TRBV19 with TRBJ2-7; 12 nucleotides align to TRBD1. The CDR3 has 14 amino acids. The junction had 5 bases not matched to a gene; V was cut back by 7 bases and J by 4 bases. Germline V gene data show CDR1 as LNHDA and CDR2 as SQIVND (reference sequence). The CDR3 nucleotides read TGTGCCAGTAATCGGGGACAGGGGGCGTACGAGCAGTACTTC. Protein sequence: CASNRGQGAYEQYF.

The chain uses TRBV6-6 and TRBJ2-5; a possible D gene is TRBD1 (5 bases). This CDR3 is 12 amino acids long. CDR1 is MNHNY, CDR2 SVGAGI, per germline (reference sequence). Trimming shortened V by 5 bases and J by 5 bases, and 9 bases separated the two germline ends. The CDR3 DNA sequence: TGTGCCAGCAGTCGGACAACGGAGACCCAGTACTTC. It translates to CASSRTTETQYF.